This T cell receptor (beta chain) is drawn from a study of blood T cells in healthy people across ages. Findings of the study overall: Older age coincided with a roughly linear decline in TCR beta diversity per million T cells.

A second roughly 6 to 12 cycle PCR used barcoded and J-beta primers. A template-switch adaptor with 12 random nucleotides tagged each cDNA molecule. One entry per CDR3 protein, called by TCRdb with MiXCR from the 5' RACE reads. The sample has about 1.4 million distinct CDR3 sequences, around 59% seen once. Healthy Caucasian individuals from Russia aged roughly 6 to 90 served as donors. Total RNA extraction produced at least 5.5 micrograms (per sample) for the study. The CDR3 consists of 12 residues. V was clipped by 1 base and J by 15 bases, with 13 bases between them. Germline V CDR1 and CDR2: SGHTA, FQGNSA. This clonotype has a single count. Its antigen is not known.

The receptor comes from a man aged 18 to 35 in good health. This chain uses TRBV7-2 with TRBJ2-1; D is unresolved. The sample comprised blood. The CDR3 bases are TGTGCCAGCAGCTTAGGGAGCCCACCCCCGTTCTTC. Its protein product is CASSLGSPPPFF.